The rows below give T cell receptor beta chains drawn from one sample of a study of blood T cell repertoires in COVID-19. Measured with immunoSEQ multiplex PCR; TCRdb has only the in-frame clones, and not every one. The data contain 150,000 or so clones, over 70% of them singletons. The sample taken for sequencing was PBMCs or T cells enriched from blood (not recorded which). These receptors all stem from an older woman who had recovered from COVID-19. Both conserved end residues are part of each CDR3. The D gene is left open where the match is weak. Only part of the rows carry a size: once, few, many, or a class if the clone is expanded.

V,J,size,D,CDR3,DNA
TRBV6-5,TRBJ2-2,.,TRBD2,CASRLSGGAGELFF,TGTGCCAGCAGATTGTCGGGGGGGGCCGGGGAGCTGTTTTTT
TRBV21-1,TRBJ2-1,.,.,CASSKTSGDNEQFF,TGTGCCAGCAGCAAAACTTCAGGGGACAATGAGCAGTTCTTC
TRBV11-3,TRBJ2-7,.,.,CASSLASGEAYEQYF,TGTGCCAGCAGCCTTGCATCGGGAGAGGCCTACGAGCAGTACTTC
TRBV30,TRBJ2-7,.,TRBD2,CAWTIGLAGGEQYF,TGTGCCTGGACCATCGGACTAGCGGGAGGCGAGCAGTACTTC
TRBV9,TRBJ1-1,.,.,CASSVDGGYAEAFF,TGTGCCAGCAGCGTAGACGGAGGGTATGCTGAAGCTTTCTTT
TRBV3-1/TRBV3-2,TRBJ1-1,.,TRBD1,CASGDRVNTEAFF,TGTGCCAGCGGAGACAGGGTGAACACTGAAGCTTTCTTT
TRBV9,TRBJ1-2,.,TRBD1,CASSEGTGGYYGYTF,TGTGCCAGCAGCGAGGGGACAGGGGGGTACTATGGCTACACCTTC
TRBV4-1,TRBJ1-4,.,.,CASSQGAAQRVNEKLFF,TGCGCCAGCAGCCAAGGGGCGGCTCAGAGGGTTAATGAAAAACTGTTTTTT
TRBV9,TRBJ2-3,once,.,CASSVSSSRTDTQYF,TGTGCCAGCAGCGTATCTTCAAGCCGCACAGATACGCAGTATTTT
TRBV10-1,TRBJ1-2,few,.,CASSDPGLSYGYTF,TGCGCCAGCAGTGACCCAGGGTTAAGCTATGGCTACACCTTC
TRBV5-1,TRBJ1-4,.,.,CASSGGLGRTNEKLFF,TGCGCCAGCAGCGGAGGACTTGGGCGAACTAATGAAAAACTGTTTTTT
TRBV13,TRBJ2-3,once,.,CASSPPWGHSTDTQYF,TGTGCCAGCAGCCCCCCATGGGGACATAGTACAGATACGCAGTATTTT
TRBV5-1,TRBJ1-4,.,.,CASSDPQGTNEKLFF,TGCGCCAGCAGCGACCCCCAGGGGACTAATGAAAAACTGTTTTTT
TRBV19,TRBJ2-4,.,.,CASSPETGLLAKNIQYF,TGTGCCAGTAGTCCCGAGACAGGCCTTCTAGCCAAAAACATTCAGTACTTC
TRBV7-3,TRBJ2-3,.,TRBD2,CASSPAAGLGTDTQYF,TGTGCCAGCAGCCCAGCCGCGGGACTAGGCACAGATACGCAGTATTTT
TRBV7-2,TRBJ1-1,.,.,CASSLGPSNTEAFF,TGTGCCAGCAGCTTAGGTCCCTCGAACACTGAAGCTTTCTTT
TRBV4-1,TRBJ1-4,.,.,CASSQDPGGGNMGEKLFF,TGCGCCAGCAGCCAAGATCCAGGTGGGGGGAATATGGGTGAAAAACTGTTTTTT